This T cell receptor (beta chain) came from a study of T cell responses to AZD1222 COVID-19 vaccine. Sequenced by immunoSEQ multiplex PCR; TCRdb stores in-frame clones only, minus some. The sample holds about 79,000 clones; about 91% are singletons and the top ten take 5.5% to 9%. V gave up 3 bases and J gave up 7 bases, with 22 bases separating them. CDR1 and CDR2 (germline): SGDLS, YYNGEE. The CDR3 is 17 amino acids. Sequences were derived from peripheral blood, sampled on day 0 of MenACWY control vaccination. This clonotype originated in an adult in good health. The genes are TRBV9 and TRBJ2-2, with D maybe TRBD1 (5 bases). The CDR3 DNA sequence: TGTGCCAGCAGCGGCTACTTTGGGGTAGGGGTGGTCGGGGAGCTGTTTTTT. The encoded protein is CASSGYFGVGVVGELFF.